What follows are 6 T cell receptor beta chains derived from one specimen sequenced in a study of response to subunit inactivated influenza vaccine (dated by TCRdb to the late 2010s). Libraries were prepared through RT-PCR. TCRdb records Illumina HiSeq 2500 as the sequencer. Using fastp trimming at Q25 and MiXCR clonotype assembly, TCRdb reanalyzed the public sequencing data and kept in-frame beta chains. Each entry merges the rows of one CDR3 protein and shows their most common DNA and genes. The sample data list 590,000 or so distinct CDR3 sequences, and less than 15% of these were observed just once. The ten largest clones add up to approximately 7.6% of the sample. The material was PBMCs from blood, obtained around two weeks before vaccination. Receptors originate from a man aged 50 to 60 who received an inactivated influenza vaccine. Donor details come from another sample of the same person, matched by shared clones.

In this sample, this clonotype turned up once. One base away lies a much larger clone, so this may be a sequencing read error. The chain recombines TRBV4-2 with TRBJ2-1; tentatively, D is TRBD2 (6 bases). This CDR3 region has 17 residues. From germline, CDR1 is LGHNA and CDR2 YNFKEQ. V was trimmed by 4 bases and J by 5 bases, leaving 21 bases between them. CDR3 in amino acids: CASSPLTGTDDNNEQFF. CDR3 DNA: TGTGCCAGCAGCCCTTTGACCGGGACTGACGATAACAATGAGCAGTTCTTC.

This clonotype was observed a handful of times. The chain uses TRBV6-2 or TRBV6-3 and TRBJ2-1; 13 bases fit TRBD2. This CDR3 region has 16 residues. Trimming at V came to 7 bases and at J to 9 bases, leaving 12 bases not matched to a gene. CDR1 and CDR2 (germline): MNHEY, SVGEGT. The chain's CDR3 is CASMATGTSGKGEQFF. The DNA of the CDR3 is TGTGCCAGCATGGCCACCGGGACTAGCGGGAAAGGTGAGCAGTTCTTC.

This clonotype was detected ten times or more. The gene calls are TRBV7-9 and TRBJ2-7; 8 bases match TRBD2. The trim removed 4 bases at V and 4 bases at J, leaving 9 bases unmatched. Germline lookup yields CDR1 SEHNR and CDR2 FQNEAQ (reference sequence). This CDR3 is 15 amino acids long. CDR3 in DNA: TGTGCCAGCAGCTCCGCGGGGGGAATGGTTTACGAGCAGTACTTC. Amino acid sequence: CASSSAGGMVYEQYF.

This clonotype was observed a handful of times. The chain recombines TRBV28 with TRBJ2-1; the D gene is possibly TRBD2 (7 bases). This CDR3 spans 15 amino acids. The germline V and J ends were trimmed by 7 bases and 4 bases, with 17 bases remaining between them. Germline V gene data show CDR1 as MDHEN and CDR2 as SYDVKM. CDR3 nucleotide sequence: TGTGCCAGCACCGAGGGGGGGTCCGATTACAATGAGCAGTTCTTC. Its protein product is CASTEGGSDYNEQFF.

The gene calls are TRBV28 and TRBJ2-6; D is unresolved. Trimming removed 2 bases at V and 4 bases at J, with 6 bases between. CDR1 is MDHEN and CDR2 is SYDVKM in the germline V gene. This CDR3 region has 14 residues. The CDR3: CASSLVKGANVLTF. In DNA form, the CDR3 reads TGTGCCAGCAGTTTAGTCAAGGGGGCCAACGTCCTGACTTTC.

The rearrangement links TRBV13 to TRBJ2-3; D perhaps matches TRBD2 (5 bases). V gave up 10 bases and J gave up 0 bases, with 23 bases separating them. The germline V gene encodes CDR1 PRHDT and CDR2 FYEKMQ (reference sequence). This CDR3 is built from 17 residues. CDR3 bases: TGTGCCATGGGCCCCGGGCTCGGGGTATATAGCACAGATACGCAGTATTTT. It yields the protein CAMGPGLGVYSTDTQYF.